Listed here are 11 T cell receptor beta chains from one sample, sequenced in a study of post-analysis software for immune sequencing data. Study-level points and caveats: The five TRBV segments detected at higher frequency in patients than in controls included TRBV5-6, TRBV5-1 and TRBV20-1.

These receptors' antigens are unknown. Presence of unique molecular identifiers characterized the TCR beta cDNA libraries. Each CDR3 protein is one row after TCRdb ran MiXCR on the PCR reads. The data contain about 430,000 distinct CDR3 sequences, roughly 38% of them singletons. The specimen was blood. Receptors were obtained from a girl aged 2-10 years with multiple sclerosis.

The CDR3 region is CASSSRGDSTDTQYF. The CDR3 DNA reads as TGTGCCAGCAGCTCGAGAGGGGATTCAACAGATACGCAGTATTTT. This chain connects TRBV7-9 to TRBJ2-3, with D possibly being TRBD1 or TRBD2 (5 bases each). In germline, CDR1 is SEHNR, CDR2 FQNEAQ (reference sequence). V shed 4 bases and J shed 3 bases, with 14 bases lying between them. This CDR3 is built from 15 residues.

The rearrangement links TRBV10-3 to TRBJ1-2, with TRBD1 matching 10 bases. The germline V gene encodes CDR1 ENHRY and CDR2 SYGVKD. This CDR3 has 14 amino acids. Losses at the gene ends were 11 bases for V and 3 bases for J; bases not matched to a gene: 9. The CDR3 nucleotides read TGTGCCGCAAACCCCGGACAGGGGGACTATGGCTACACCTTC. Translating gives CAANPGQGDYGYTF.

CDR3 sequence reads: CASSQESGQPQHF. As DNA, the CDR3 is TGTGCCAGCAGCCAAGAATCGGGTCAGCCCCAGCATTTT. The chain combines TRBV4-2 with TRBJ1-5, with D hard to call. V shed 0 bases and J shed 6 bases, with 6 bases lying between them. The CDR3 is 13 residues long. Germline V gene lookup returns CDR1 LGHNA and CDR2 YNFKEQ.

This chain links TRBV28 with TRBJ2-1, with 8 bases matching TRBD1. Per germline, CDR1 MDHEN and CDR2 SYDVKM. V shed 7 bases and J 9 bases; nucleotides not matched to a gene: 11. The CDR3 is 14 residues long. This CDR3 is CASIGAQGVGEQFF. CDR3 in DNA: TGTGCCAGCATTGGGGCACAGGGGGTAGGTGAGCAGTTCTTC.

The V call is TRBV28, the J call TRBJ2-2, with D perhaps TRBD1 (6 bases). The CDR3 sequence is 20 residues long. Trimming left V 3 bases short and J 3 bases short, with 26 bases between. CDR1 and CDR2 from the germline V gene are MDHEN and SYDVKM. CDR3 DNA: TGTGCCAGCAGTTTTTACTTCGTTGGGCCAGAGACAGGACACACCGGGGAGCTGTTTTTT. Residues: CASSFYFVGPETGHTGELFF.

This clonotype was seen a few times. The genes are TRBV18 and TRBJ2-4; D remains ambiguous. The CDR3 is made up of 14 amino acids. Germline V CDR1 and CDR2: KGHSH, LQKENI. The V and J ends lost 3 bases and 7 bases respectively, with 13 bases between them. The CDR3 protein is CASSPSGIRNIQYF. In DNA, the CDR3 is TGTGCCAGCTCACCTTCAGGAATTAGGAACATTCAGTACTTC.

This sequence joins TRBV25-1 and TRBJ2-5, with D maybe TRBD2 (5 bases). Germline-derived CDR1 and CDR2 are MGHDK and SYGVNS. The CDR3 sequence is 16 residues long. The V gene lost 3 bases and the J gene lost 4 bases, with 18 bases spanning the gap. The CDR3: CASSERPGLGRETQYF. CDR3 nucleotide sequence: TGTGCCAGCAGTGAGCGACCGGGTCTTGGGAGAGAGACCCAGTACTTC.

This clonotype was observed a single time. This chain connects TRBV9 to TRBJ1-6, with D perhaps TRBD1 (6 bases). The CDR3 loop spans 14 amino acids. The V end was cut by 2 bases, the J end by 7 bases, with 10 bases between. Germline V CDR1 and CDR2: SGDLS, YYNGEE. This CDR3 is CASSVTGSNSPLHF. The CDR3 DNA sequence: TGTGCCAGCAGCGTCACAGGGTCAAATTCACCCCTCCACTTT. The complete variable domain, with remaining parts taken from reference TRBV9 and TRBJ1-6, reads DSGVTQTPKHLITATGQRVTLRCSPRSGDLSVYWYQQSLDQGLQFLIQYYNGEERAKGNILERFSAQQFPDLHSELNLSSLELGDSALYFCASSVTGSNSPLHFGNGTRLTVT.

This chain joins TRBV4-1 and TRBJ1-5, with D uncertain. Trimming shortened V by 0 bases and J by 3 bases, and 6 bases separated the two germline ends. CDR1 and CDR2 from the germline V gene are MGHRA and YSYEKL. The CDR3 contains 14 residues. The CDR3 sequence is CASSQEPFNQPQHF. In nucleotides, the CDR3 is TGCGCCAGCAGCCAAGAGCCGTTCAATCAGCCCCAGCATTTT.

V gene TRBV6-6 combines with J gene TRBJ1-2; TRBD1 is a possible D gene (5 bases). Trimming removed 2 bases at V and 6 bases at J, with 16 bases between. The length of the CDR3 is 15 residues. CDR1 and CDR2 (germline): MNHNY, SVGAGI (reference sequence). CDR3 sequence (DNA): TGTGCCAGCAGTTACAATGGGCAGGGCGGTGATGGCTACACCTTC. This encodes CASSYNGQGGDGYTF.

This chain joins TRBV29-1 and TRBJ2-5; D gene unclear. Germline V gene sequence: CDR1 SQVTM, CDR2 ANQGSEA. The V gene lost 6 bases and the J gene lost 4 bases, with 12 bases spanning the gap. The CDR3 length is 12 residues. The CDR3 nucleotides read TGCAGCGTGGACGTGGCTTCAGAGACCCAGTACTTC. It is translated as CSVDVASETQYF.